The 3 T cell receptor beta chains below all came from one sample that was sequenced in a study of blood T cell repertoires in COVID-19. TCRdb's table, derived via immunoSEQ multiplex PCR, lists solely in-frame clones and lacks some. The repertoire holds tens of thousands of clones, 70% to 90% seen once, with less than 5.5% in the top ten. What was sequenced was peripheral blood. These receptors all come from a man aged 50 to 60 with active COVID-19.

CDR3 sequence reads: CASSQETGIYGYTF. The CDR3 coding sequence is TGCGCCAGCAGCCAAGAGACAGGAATCTATGGCTACACCTTC. The chain uses TRBV4-1 and TRBJ1-2; a possible D gene is TRBD1 (6 bases). The CDR3 loop spans 14 amino acids. V was pared by 0 bases and J by 4 bases, with 9 bases between. Germline V CDR1 and CDR2: MGHRA, YSYEKL.

The chain employs TRBV27 and TRBJ2-1; 9 positions agree with TRBD2. Trimming at V came to 7 bases and at J to 15 bases, leaving 13 bases not matched to a gene. Germline assignment: CDR1 MNHEY and CDR2 SMNVEV (reference sequence). The CDR3 spans 13 residues. The CDR3, as DNA: TGTGCCAGCACCATCTCCGGGACTAGCATTTGGTTCTTC. Its translation: CASTISGTSIWFF.

DNA for the CDR3: TGTGCCAGCTCACCACGGGCGTCCGGGGAGCTGTTTTTT. Translation gives CASSPRASGELFF. This rearrangement joins TRBV18 to TRBJ2-2; D is uncertain. CDR1 and CDR2 from the germline V gene are KGHSH and LQKENI. The CDR3 sequence is 13 residues long. V dropped 1 base and J dropped 6 bases, with 6 bases sitting between them.